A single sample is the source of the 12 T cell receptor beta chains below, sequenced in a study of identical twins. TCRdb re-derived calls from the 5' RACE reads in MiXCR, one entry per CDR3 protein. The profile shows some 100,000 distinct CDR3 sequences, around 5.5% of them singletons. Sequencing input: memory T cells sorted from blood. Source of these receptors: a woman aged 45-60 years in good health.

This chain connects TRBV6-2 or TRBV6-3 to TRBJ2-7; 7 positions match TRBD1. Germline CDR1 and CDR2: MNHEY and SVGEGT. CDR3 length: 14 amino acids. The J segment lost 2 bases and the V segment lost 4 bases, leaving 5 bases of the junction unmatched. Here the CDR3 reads CASSFLGQAYEQYV. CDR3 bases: TGTGCCAGCAGTTTTCTCGGACAGGCCTACGAGCAGTACGTC.

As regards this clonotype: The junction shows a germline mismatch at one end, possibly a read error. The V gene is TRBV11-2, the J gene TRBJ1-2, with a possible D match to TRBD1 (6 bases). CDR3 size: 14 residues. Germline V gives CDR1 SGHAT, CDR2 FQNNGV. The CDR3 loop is CASSSHRVSASYTF. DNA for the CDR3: TGTGCCAGTAGCTCCCACAGGGTTTCGGCGAGCTACACCTTC.

The CDR3: CASSFGRGEQFF. The CDR3 bases are TGTGCCAGCAGCTTCGGACGGGGTGAGCAGTTCTTC. V and J are TRBV11-2 and TRBJ2-1; TRBD2 is a possible D gene (5 bases). This CDR3 has 12 residues. V lost 3 bases, J lost 9 bases, and 9 bases lay in between. The V gene's germline CDR1 is SGHAT and CDR2 FQNNGV.

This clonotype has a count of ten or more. As DNA, the CDR3 is TGTGCCAGCAGTCGGCTAGCGGAAAGCTACAATGAGCAGTTCTTC. This encodes CASSRLAESYNEQFF. This chain uses TRBV7-3 with TRBJ2-1; TRBD2 matches 7 bases. This CDR3 has 15 residues. V trimming: 6 bases; J trimming: 3 bases; junction bases outside the gene matches: 8. Germline values: CDR1 SGHTA, CDR2 FQGTGA. Full variable domain (remainder filled in from reference TRBV7-3 and TRBJ2-1): GAGVSQTPSNKVTEKGKYVELRCDPISGHTALYWYRQSLGQGPEFLIYFQGTGAADDSGLPNDRFFAVRPEGSVSTLKIQRTERGDSAVYLCASSRLAESYNEQFFGPGTRLTVL.

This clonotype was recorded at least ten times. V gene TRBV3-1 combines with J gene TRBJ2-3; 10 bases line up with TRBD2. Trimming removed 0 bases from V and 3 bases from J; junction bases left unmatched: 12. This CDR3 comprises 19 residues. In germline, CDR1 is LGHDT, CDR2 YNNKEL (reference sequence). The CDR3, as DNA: TGTGCCAGCAGCCAAGATCGGCTAGCGGGAGCCCAGGGGACAGATACGCAGTATTTT. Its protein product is CASSQDRLAGAQGTDTQYF.

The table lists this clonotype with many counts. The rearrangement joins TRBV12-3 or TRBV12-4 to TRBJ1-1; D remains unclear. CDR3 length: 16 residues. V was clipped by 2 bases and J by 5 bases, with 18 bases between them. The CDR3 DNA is TGTGCCAGCAGTTTATACCTTCCGGGGTTGGTAACTGAAGCTTTCTTT. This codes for CASSLYLPGLVTEAFF.

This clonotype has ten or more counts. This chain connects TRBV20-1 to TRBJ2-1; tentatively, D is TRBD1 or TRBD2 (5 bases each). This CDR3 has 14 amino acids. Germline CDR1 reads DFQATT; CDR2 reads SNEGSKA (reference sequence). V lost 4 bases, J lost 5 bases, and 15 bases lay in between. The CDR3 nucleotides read TGCAGTGCTACTTCGGGGCTTTACAACAATGAGCAGTTCTTC. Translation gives CSATSGLYNNEQFF.

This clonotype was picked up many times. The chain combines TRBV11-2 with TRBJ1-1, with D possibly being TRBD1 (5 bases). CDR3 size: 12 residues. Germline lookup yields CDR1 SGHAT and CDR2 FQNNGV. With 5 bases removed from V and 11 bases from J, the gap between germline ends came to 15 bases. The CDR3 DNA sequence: TGTGCCAGCAGCCAATCGAGGGGAACGGCTTTCTTT. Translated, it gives CASSQSRGTAFF. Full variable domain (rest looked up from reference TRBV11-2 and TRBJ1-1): EAGVAQSPRYKIIEKRQSVAFWCNPISGHATLYWYQQILGQGPKLLIQFQNNGVVDDSQLPKDRFSAERLKGVDSTLKIQPAKLEDSAVYLCASSQSRGTAFFGQGTRLTVV.

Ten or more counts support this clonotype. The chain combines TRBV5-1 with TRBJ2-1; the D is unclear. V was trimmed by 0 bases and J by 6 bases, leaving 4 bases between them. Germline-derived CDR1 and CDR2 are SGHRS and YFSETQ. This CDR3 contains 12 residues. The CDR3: CASSLGSNEQFF. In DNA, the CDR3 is TGCGCCAGCAGCTTGGGCAGCAATGAGCAGTTCTTC.

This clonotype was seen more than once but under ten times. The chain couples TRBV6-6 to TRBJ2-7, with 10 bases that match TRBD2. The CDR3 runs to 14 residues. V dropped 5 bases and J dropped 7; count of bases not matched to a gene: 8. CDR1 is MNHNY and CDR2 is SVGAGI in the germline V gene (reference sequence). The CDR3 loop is CASSQSQLAGEQYV. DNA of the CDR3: TGTGCCAGCAGTCAATCTCAACTAGCGGGGGAGCAGTACGTC.

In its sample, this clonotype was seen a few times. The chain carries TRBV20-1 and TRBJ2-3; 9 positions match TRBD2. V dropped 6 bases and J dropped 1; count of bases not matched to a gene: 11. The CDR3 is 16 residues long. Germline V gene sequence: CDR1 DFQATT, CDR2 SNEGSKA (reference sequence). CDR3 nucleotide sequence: TGCAGTGCCCAAGAGGCCAGCGGGGGGCGCACAGATACGCAGTATTTT. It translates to CSAQEASGGRTDTQYF.

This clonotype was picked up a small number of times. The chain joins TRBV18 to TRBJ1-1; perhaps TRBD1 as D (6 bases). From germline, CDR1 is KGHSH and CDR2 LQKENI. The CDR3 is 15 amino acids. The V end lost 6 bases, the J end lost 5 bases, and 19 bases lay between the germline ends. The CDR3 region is CASSSGGGRGTEAFF. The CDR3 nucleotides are TGTGCCAGCTCCTCCGGGGGGGGCCGAGGTACTGAAGCTTTCTTT.